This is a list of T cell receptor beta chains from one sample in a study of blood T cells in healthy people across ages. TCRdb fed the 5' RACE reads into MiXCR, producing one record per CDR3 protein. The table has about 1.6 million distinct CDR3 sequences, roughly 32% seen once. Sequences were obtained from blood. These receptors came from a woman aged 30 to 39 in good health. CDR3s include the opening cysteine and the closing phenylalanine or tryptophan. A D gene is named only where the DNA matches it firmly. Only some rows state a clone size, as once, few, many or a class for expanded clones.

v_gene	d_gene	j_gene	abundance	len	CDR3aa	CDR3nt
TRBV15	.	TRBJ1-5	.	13	CATRGNDRWPQHF	TGTGCCACCAGAGGCAATGACAGGTGGCCCCAGCATTTT
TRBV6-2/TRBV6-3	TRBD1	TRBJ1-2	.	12	CASSYDRGYRTF	TGTGCCAGCAGTTACGACAGGGGGTATCGCACCTTC
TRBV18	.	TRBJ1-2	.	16	CASSLATGDSRFGYTF	TGTGCCAGCTCACTCGCGACAGGTGACTCTAGGTTTGGCTACACCTTC
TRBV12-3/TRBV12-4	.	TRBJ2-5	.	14	CASSPGIGVETQYF	TGTGCCAGCAGTCCAGGCATAGGTGTCGAGACCCAGTACTTC
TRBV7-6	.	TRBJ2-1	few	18	CASSPPSPTASSYNEQFF	TGTGCCAGCAGTCCTCCCTCTCCAACTGCGAGCTCCTACAATGAGCAGTTCTTC
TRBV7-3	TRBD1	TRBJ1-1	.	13	CASSQQRDSEAFF	TGTGCCAGCAGTCAACAGCGGGACAGTGAAGCTTTCTTT
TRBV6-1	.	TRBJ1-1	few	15	CASRLRGKANTEAFF	TGTGCCAGCAGACTACGGGGGAAAGCGAACACTGAAGCTTTCTTT
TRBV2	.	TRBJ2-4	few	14	CASSDSFAKNIQYF	TGTGCCAGCAGTGACAGTTTCGCCAAAAACATTCAGTACTTC
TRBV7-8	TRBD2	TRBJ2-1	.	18	CASSLRAGGRGLYNEQFF	TGTGCCAGCAGCTTACGGGCTGGCGGGAGGGGTCTCTACAATGAGCAGTTCTTC
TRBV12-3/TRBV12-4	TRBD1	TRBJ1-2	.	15	CASSLEDRGLGGYTF	TGTGCCAGCAGTTTAGAGGACAGGGGGCTCGGCGGCTACACCTTC
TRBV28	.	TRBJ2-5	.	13	CASSQPGVLEQYF	TGTGCCAGCAGCCAGCCGGGTGTGTTAGAGCAGTACTTC
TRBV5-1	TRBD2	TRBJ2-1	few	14	CASSSGGLYNEQFF	TGCGCCAGCAGCAGCGGGGGACTCTACAATGAGCAGTTCTTC
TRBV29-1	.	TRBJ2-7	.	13	CSVRGGHYYEQYF	TGCAGCGTTCGTGGGGGGCACTACTACGAGCAGTACTTC
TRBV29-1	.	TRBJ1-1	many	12	CSVERGGTEAFF	TGCAGCGTTGAACGAGGGGGGACTGAAGCTTTCTTT
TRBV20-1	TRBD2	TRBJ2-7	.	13	CSARILAAYEQYF	TGCAGTGCTAGAATCCTAGCGGCTTACGAGCAGTACTTC
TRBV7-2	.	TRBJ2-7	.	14	CASSLFDWDNEQYF	TGTGCCAGCAGCTTATTCGACTGGGACAATGAGCAGTACTTC
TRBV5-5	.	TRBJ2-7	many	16	CASSLVGSGLSYEQYF	TGTGCCAGCAGCTTGGTAGGTTCGGGGCTCTCCTACGAGCAGTACTTC
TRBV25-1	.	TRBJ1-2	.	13	CASSQTGCYGYTF	TGTGCCAGCAGTCAAACAGGGTGCTATGGCTACACCTTC
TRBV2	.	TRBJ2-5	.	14	CATKDGSLQETQYF	TGTGCCACCAAAGATGGCAGCCTTCAAGAGACCCAGTACTTC
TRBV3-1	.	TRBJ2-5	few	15	CASEVVAGIQETQYF	TGTGCCAGCGAGGTGGTGGCAGGGATTCAAGAGACCCAGTACTTC
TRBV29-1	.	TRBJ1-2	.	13	CGVASGDYYGYTF	TGCGGCGTTGCCAGCGGGGACTACTATGGCTACACCTTC